This is a list of T cell receptor beta chains from one sample in a study of identical twins. TCRdb passed the 5' RACE reads through MiXCR, listing each CDR3 protein once. The profile covers 200,000 to 250,000 distinct CDR3 sequences, with around 6.6% appearing a single time and roughly 3.6% taken by the ten largest. The same sample was also studied in work on yellow fever vaccine responses in identical twins.

The specimen was memory (CD45RO+) T cells sorted from blood. These receptor sequences come from a woman between 18 and 29 years old in good health. The CDR3 runs from the conserved cysteine through the conserved F or W. A D gene is named only where the DNA matches it firmly. The size field is filled for only some rows; it gives once, few, many or a size class.

J	D	V	size	CDR3	DNA
TRBJ1-2	NA	TRBV7-9	many	CASSMTLGYTF	TGTGCCAGCAGCATGACCCTTGGCTACACCTTC
TRBJ2-5	NA	TRBV7-8	NA	CASSLDRNQETQYF	TGTGCCAGCAGCTTAGACAGGAACCAAGAGACCCAGTACTTC
TRBJ2-2	NA	TRBV18	few	CASSRRTRDVTGELFF	TGTGCCAGCTCCCGACGGACAAGGGACGTCACCGGGGAGCTGTTTTTT
TRBJ2-5	NA	TRBV3-1	many	CASSQGSFQETQYF	TGTGCCAGCAGCCAAGGTTCCTTCCAAGAGACCCAGTACTTC
TRBJ2-1	TRBD2	TRBV6-2/TRBV6-3	many	CASSQAGGNNEQFF	TGTGCCAGCAGTCAAGCGGGGGGTAACAATGAGCAGTTCTTC
TRBJ1-5	NA	TRBV10-3	many	CAIKKGLSDEPQHF	TGTGCCATCAAAAAAGGGCTCTCTGATGAGCCCCAGCATTTT
TRBJ1-6	NA	TRBV9	many	CASSVQGSDNSPLHF	TGTGCCAGCAGCGTCCAGGGAAGTGATAATTCACCCCTCCACTTT
TRBJ2-2	NA	TRBV6-5	few	CASSYSTGGQGELFF	TGTGCCAGCAGTTACTCGACGGGGGGCCAGGGGGAGCTGTTTTTT
TRBJ2-1	TRBD2	TRBV18	NA	CASSPWRAGEFGNEQFF	TGTGCCAGCTCACCCTGGCGGGCGGGGGAGTTTGGCAATGAGCAGTTCTTC
TRBJ1-6	TRBD1	TRBV28	few	CASSMDRVNSPLHF	TGTGCCAGCAGTATGGACAGGGTGAATTCACCCCTCCACTTT
TRBJ2-2	TRBD1	TRBV9	many	CASSQRQGPNTGELFF	TGTGCCAGCAGCCAAAGACAGGGCCCGAACACCGGGGAGCTGTTTTTT
TRBJ2-3	NA	TRBV10-3	many	CAISAGGTGDTQYF	TGTGCCATCAGTGCCGGAGGGACTGGAGATACGCAGTATTTT
TRBJ1-1	TRBD1	TRBV5-1	many	CASSLQGGKGAEAFF	TGCGCCAGCAGCTTACAGGGGGGAAAGGGGGCTGAAGCTTTCTTT
TRBJ2-5	TRBD2	TRBV29-1	NA	CSVEVQTSRETQYF	TGCAGCGTTGAGGTTCAGACTAGCAGAGAGACCCAGTACTTC
TRBJ2-1	TRBD2	TRBV7-8	many	CASSHRTSPNEQFF	TGTGCCAGCAGCCACCGGACTAGTCCCAATGAGCAGTTCTTC
TRBJ1-2	TRBD1	TRBV24-1	NA	CATSDPGTGSGGYTF	TGTGCCACCAGTGATCCCGGGACAGGATCCGGCGGCTACACCTTC
TRBJ1-4	NA	TRBV6-5	few	CASSYPTGQNEKLFF	TGTGCCAGCAGTTACCCCACAGGGCAAAATGAAAAACTGTTTTTT
TRBJ1-1	NA	TRBV5-6	few	CASSLERIEAFF	TGTGCCAGCAGCTTGGAACGGATTGAAGCTTTCTTT
TRBJ2-1	TRBD2	TRBV12-3/TRBV12-4	NA	CASSLRTSGGQIYNEQFF	TGTGCCAGCAGTCTCAGGACTAGCGGGGGGCAAATTTACAATGAGCAGTTCTTC
TRBJ1-5	TRBD1	TRBV2	many	CASRTGDQPQHF	TGTGCCAGCAGGACAGGGGATCAGCCCCAGCATTTT
TRBJ2-7	NA	TRBV10-3	many	CAISESNGGSEQYF	TGTGCCATCAGTGAGTCGAATGGGGGGAGCGAGCAGTACTTC
TRBJ2-3	NA	TRBV4-1	few	CASSQEGGLTHTDTQYF	TGCGCCAGCAGCCAAGAGGGAGGACTAACTCACACAGATACGCAGTATTTT
TRBJ2-3	TRBD1	TRBV12-3/TRBV12-4	many	CASSSGTGYTDTQYF	TGTGCCAGCAGTTCCGGGACAGGATACACAGATACGCAGTATTTT